The rows below give T cell receptor beta chains drawn from one sample of a study of cytomegalovirus exposure and HLA in healthy donors. The table came from immunoSEQ multiplex PCR; TCRdb's copy has only in-frame clones and leaves some out. The profile covers around 65,000 clones, with approximately 60% appearing a single time and around 2.7% taken by the ten largest. Sequenced input: PBMCs. These receptors all stem from a man in his thirties or forties in good health and CMV-seronegative. Each CDR3 is given with its conserved first and last residue. A D gene is named only where the DNA matches it firmly. Clone size appears in some rows only: once, few, many, or a class for an expanded clone.

V	J	size	length	D	CDR3	DNA
TRBV7-2	TRBJ2-7	-	14	TRBD2	CASSSGGALYEQYF	TGTGCCAGCAGCTCCGGGGGGGCCCTCTACGAGCAGTACTTC
TRBV25-1	TRBJ2-7	-	15	TRBD2	CASSEWTSGGYEQYF	TGTGCCAGCAGTGAATGGACTAGCGGGGGCTACGAGCAGTACTTC
TRBV7-2	TRBJ2-7	-	13	-	CASSRTEAYEQYF	TGTGCCAGCAGCCGGACTGAAGCCTACGAGCAGTACTTC
TRBV6-6	TRBJ1-2	-	14	TRBD1	CASSRDRVGLGYTF	TGTGCCAGCAGTAGGGACAGGGTTGGTCTTGGCTACACCTTC
TRBV5-1	TRBJ1-5	-	15	-	CASSQTTGTNQPQHF	TGCGCCAGCAGCCAAACTACAGGGACCAATCAGCCCCAGCATTTT
TRBV27	TRBJ1-2	-	13	-	CASSSQPFYGYTF	TGTGCCAGCAGTTCACAGCCTTTCTATGGCTACACCTTC
TRBV29-1	TRBJ1-1	-	13	-	CSSYTFKNTEAFF	TGCAGCTCTTACACCTTTAAGAACACTGAAGCTTTCTTT
TRBV11-3	TRBJ1-1	once	12	-	CASSIGNTEAFF	TGTGCCAGCAGCATCGGGAACACTGAAGCTTTCTTT
TRBV14	TRBJ1-1	-	13	-	CASSQIMTAEAFF	TGTGCCAGCAGCCAAATAATGACAGCTGAAGCTTTCTTT
TRBV29-1	TRBJ1-2	-	13	TRBD1	CSVIGTGVDGYTF	TGCAGCGTCATCGGGACAGGGGTCGATGGCTACACCTTC
TRBV14	TRBJ1-2	-	16	TRBD1	CASSGAGGAALYGYTF	TGTGCCAGCAGTGGTGCAGGGGGCGCCGCCCTCTATGGCTACACCTTC
TRBV19	TRBJ2-2	-	12	-	CASSLATGELFF	TGTGCCAGTAGTTTAGCGACCGGGGAGCTGTTTTTT
TRBV5-4	TRBJ2-3	few	16	TRBD2	CASSLPGGARADTQYF	TGTGCCAGCAGCTTGCCCGGGGGGGCCCGGGCAGATACGCAGTATTTT
TRBV7-9	TRBJ2-1	-	16	-	CASRGGKDTPYNEQFF	TGTGCCAGCAGAGGTGGTAAAGACACACCCTACAATGAGCAGTTCTTC
TRBV7-9	TRBJ2-3	medium-sized	13	-	CASSLPQSGTQYF	TGTGCCAGCAGCTTACCACAAAGCGGTACGCAGTATTTT
TRBV7-9	TRBJ2-7	few	14	TRBD1	CASSPGQGIDEQYF	TGTGCCAGCAGCCCGGGACAGGGGATCGACGAGCAGTACTTC
TRBV4-1	TRBJ2-5	few	17	TRBD2	CASSLASSGGEKGTQYF	TGCGCCAGCAGCCTCGCCTCTAGCGGGGGGGAAAAGGGGACCCAGTACTTC
TRBV7-9	TRBJ2-7	-	15	-	CASSLSIQNRYEQYF	TGTGCCAGCAGCTTATCTATACAGAACCGCTACGAGCAGTACTTC
TRBV11-1	TRBJ1-1	-	15	-	CASRTGDRLNTEAFF	TGTGCCAGCAGGACGGGAGACAGATTAAACACTGAAGCTTTCTTT
TRBV5-1	TRBJ2-7	-	18	TRBD2	CASSLEGSGGFRSYEQYF	TGCGCCAGCAGCTTGGAAGGAAGCGGGGGATTTCGCTCCTACGAGCAGTACTTC
TRBV4-1	TRBJ2-3	-	16	-	CASSPSGARSTDTQYF	TGCGCCAGCAGCCCGTCAGGGGCTCGGAGCACAGATACGCAGTATTTT
TRBV20-1	TRBJ1-1	few	10	-	CSATYTEAFF	TGCAGTGCTACTTACACTGAAGCTTTCTTT
TRBV7-9	TRBJ1-3	-	14	-	CASSRDSAGNTIYF	TGTGCCAGCAGCCGAGACAGTGCTGGAAACACCATATATTTT
TRBV6-5	TRBJ1-5	-	14	TRBD1	CASSKDRGNQPQHF	TGTGCCAGCAGTAAAGACAGGGGCAATCAGCCCCAGCATTTT
TRBV7-8	TRBJ1-2	-	13	-	CASSPDSNYGYTF	TGTGCCAGCAGCCCCGACAGTAACTATGGCTACACCTTC
TRBV27	TRBJ2-1	-	13	-	CASSIGLSNEQFF	TGTGCCAGCAGTATTGGACTTAGCAATGAGCAGTTCTTC
TRBV9	TRBJ2-7	few	15	TRBD1	CASSAAGTGRDEQYF	TGTGCCAGCAGCGCGGCCGGGACAGGTCGCGACGAGCAGTACTTC
TRBV5-6	TRBJ1-1	medium-sized	12	-	CASSLRGTEAFF	TGTGCCAGCAGCTTGAGAGGGACTGAAGCTTTCTTT
TRBV7-2	TRBJ1-2	-	14	TRBD1	CASSLAGGNYGYTF	TGTGCCAGCAGCTTGGCAGGGGGTAACTATGGCTACACCTTC
TRBV6-5	TRBJ2-5	-	14	-	CASTPALAVETQYF	TGTGCCAGCACACCGGCTCTGGCGGTTGAGACCCAGTACTTC
TRBV19	TRBJ2-6	-	15	-	CASSILNSGANVLTF	TGTGCCAGTAGTATTTTAAACTCTGGGGCCAACGTCCTGACTTTC
TRBV7-9	TRBJ2-7	-	13	-	CASSGDNSYEQYF	TGTGCCAGCTCGGGGGATAACTCCTACGAGCAGTACTTC
TRBV5-6	TRBJ2-1	once	15	TRBD2	CASGDSAGGSLEQFF	TGTGCAAGCGGGGACTCGGCGGGGGGCTCTCTGGAGCAGTTCTTC
TRBV5-4	TRBJ2-5	-	17	TRBD2	CASSLVLAGDPRETQYF	TGTGCCAGCAGCTTGGTTCTAGCGGGGGACCCGAGGGAGACCCAGTACTTC
TRBV7-9	TRBJ2-1	-	17	TRBD2	CASSLGPTSGGINEQFF	TGTGCCAGCAGCTTAGGCCCTACTAGCGGGGGAATCAATGAGCAGTTCTTC
TRBV6-6	TRBJ2-1	-	11	TRBD2	CASTPGGEQFF	TGTGCCAGCACCCCGGGGGGTGAGCAGTTCTTC
TRBV30	TRBJ1-1	few	13	-	CAWKVQGNTEAFF	TGTGCCTGGAAAGTTCAGGGAAACACTGAAGCTTTCTTT
TRBV6-1	TRBJ2-3	few	15	TRBD2	CASSRAGGQTDTQYF	TGTGCCAGCAGCCGAGCGGGGGGGCAGACAGATACGCAGTATTTT
TRBV13	TRBJ2-2	-	17	TRBD1	CASSLGRQGANTGELFF	TGTGCCAGCAGCTTAGGGAGACAGGGCGCGAACACCGGGGAGCTGTTTTTT
TRBV29-1	TRBJ2-5	-	14	TRBD2	CSVPAGGLIETQYF	TGCAGCGTTCCCGCGGGGGGGCTTATCGAGACCCAGTACTTC
TRBV4-2	TRBJ2-1	-	16	TRBD2	CASSQGLAGGYNEQFF	TGTGCCAGCAGCCAAGGACTAGCGGGGGGTTACAATGAGCAGTTCTTC
TRBV7-2	TRBJ2-3	-	13	-	CASSLASVATQYF	TGTGCCAGCAGCTTAGCCTCGGTAGCGACGCAGTATTTT
TRBV2	TRBJ2-3	-	16	TRBD2	CASSGLSSGGTDTQYF	TGTGCCAGCAGTGGGTTGTCTAGCGGGGGTACAGATACGCAGTATTTT
TRBV5-1	TRBJ1-2	-	16	TRBD1	CASSNWDSPGNYGYTF	TGCGCCAGCAGCAACTGGGACAGCCCAGGGAACTATGGCTACACCTTC
TRBV6-1	TRBJ1-6	-	14	TRBD1	CASSERDRRPPLHF	TGTGCCAGCAGTGAACGGGACAGAAGACCACCCCTCCACTTT
TRBV6-6	TRBJ2-7	-	15	TRBD2	CASSYERGASYEQYF	TGTGCCAGCAGTTATGAGCGGGGGGCTTCCTACGAGCAGTACTTC
TRBV6-5	TRBJ1-1	-	14	-	CASSYSRGYTEAFF	TGTGCCAGCAGTTACTCCAGGGGTTACACTGAAGCTTTCTTT
TRBV18	TRBJ2-1	-	14	-	CASSPPPTPSKQFF	TGTGCCAGCTCACCACCCCCCACCCCCTCTAAGCAGTTCTTC
TRBV13	TRBJ1-1	once	12	-	CASSFADTEAFF	TGTGCCAGCAGCTTCGCGGACACTGAAGCTTTCTTT
TRBV14	TRBJ2-1	-	14	TRBD1	CASSPDRLDNEQFF	TGTGCCAGCAGCCCGGACAGGCTCGACAATGAGCAGTTCTTC
TRBV6-5	TRBJ2-1	few	15	TRBD2	CASSRLAGGYNEQFF	TGTGCCAGCAGCCGACTAGCGGGGGGTTACAATGAGCAGTTCTTC
TRBV30	TRBJ2-7	-	15	TRBD1	CAWSGQGSSPYEQYF	TGTGCCTGGAGCGGACAGGGGAGTAGTCCCTACGAGCAGTACTTC
TRBV29-1	TRBJ2-3	-	12	-	CSGGEFTDTQYF	TGCAGCGGGGGGGAGTTCACAGATACGCAGTATTTT
TRBV4-1	TRBJ2-1	few	15	TRBD1	CASSHPTGTYNEQFF	TGCGCCAGCAGCCACCCGACAGGGACGTACAATGAGCAGTTCTTC
TRBV10-3	TRBJ2-3	-	18	TRBD1	CAISSISPGQGRTDTQYF	TGTGCCATCAGCTCAATTTCCCCGGGACAGGGACGCACAGATACGCAGTATTTT
TRBV19	TRBJ1-2	once	11	-	CASSIYEGYTF	TGTGCCAGTAGTATTTATGAGGGCTACACCTTC